The clone carrying this T cell receptor beta chain was counted a single time. The data originate from a study of cytomegalovirus exposure and HLA in healthy donors. Across the whole study: An analysis done earlier identified 120 million or so unique TCR beta sequences from 190 million or so T cells.

The PCR ran on 60 Vbeta and 13 Jbeta primers. Sequenced by immunoSEQ multiplex PCR; TCRdb stores in-frame clones only, minus some. The table lists 170,000 or so clones, just under 85% of them singletons. Germline lookup yields CDR1 SGHTA and CDR2 FQGTGA. J gave up 5 bases and V 5 bases, and 10 bases lay outside the gene matches. The CDR3 length is 15 residues. The chain links TRBV7-3 to TRBJ1-1; 8 bases fit TRBD1. The sample taken for sequencing was PBMCs. The TCR comes from a girl aged 10-17 years in good health and CMV-seropositive. CDR3 sequence: CASSQTGRGRTEAFF. The CDR3 DNA sequence: TGTGCCAGCAGCCAAACGGGCAGGGGGCGGACTGAAGCTTTCTTT.